This T cell receptor (beta chain) was sequenced for a study of siplizumab effects on memory and regulatory T cells. As concerns this clone: Its specificity is not known.

Assay: immunoSEQ multiplex PCR; the TCRdb copy retains only in-frame clones and omits some. The data show around 97,000 clones, 90% to 95% seen once. Points from the study as a whole: Naive T cells looked more diverse than memory cells and looked like major alloresponse contributors. Unstimulated subsets were the mapping target of only a minor fraction of alloreactive clones. Proof of suppressive function in proliferating Tregs from siplizumab cultures was not established.

Input material: non-Treg CD4+ T cells sorted from blood. The TCR sequence derives from a human donor in good health.

CDR3 sequence reads: CARSLGSPGGNQPQHF. For the CDR3, the DNA is TGTGCCAGAAGCTTGGGTTCGCCAGGGGGCAATCAGCCCCAGCATTTT. The chain is built from TRBV5-3 and TRBJ1-5; perhaps TRBD1 as D (6 bases). TRBV5-3 is sorted into the ORF group, with uncertain function. This CDR3 has 16 residues. V gave up 0 bases and J gave up 2 bases, with 12 bases separating them.